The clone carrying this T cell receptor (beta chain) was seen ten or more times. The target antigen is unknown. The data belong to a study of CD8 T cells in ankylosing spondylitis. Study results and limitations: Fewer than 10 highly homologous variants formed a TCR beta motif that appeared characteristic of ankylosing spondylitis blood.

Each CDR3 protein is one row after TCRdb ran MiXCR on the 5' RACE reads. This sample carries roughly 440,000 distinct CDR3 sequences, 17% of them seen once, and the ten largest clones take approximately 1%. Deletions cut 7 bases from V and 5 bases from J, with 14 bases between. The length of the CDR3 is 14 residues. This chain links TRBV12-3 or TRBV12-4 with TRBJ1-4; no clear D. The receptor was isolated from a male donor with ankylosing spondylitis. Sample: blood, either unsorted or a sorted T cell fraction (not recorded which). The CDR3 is CASTNGGLNEKLFF. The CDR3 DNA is TGTGCCAGCACCAATGGAGGGTTAAATGAAAAACTGTTTTTT.